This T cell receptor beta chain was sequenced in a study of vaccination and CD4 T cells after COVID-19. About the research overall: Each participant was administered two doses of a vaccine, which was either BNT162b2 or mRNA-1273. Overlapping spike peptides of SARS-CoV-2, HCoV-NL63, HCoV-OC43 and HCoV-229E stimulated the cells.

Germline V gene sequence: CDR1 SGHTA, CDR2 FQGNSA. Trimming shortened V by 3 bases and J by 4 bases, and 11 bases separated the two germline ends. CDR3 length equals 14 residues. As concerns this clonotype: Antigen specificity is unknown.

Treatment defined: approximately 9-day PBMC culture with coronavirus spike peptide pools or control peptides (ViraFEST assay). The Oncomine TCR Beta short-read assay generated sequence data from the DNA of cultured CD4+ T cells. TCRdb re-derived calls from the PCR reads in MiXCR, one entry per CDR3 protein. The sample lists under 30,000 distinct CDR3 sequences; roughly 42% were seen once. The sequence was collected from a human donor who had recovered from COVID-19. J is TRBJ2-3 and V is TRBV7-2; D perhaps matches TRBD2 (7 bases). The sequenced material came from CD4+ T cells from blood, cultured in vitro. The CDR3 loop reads CASSFGGLADTQYF. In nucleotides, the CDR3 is TGTGCCAGCAGCTTCGGGGGGCTGGCAGATACGCAGTATTTT.